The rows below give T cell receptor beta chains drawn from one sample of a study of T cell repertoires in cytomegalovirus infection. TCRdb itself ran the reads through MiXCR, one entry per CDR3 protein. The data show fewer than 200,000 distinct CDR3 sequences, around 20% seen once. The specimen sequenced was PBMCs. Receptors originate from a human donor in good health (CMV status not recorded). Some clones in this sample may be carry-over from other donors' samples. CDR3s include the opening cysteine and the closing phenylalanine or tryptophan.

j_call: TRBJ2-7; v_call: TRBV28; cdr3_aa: CASSLIEGSGQLYEQYF
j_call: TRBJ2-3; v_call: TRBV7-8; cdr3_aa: CASSVTGGNTDTQYF
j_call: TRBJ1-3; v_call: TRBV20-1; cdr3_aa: CSARDGSSGNTIYF
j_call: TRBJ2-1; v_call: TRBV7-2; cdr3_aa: CASSLVAGVSPYNEQFF
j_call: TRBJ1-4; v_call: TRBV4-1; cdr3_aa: CASSQDQDVEKLFF
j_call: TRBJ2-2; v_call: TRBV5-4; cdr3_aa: CASSPGTSGNTGELFF
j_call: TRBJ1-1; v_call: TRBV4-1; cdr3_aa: CASSQAGFGTEAFF
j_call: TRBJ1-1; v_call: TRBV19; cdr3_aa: CASSPRDTSGYTEAFF
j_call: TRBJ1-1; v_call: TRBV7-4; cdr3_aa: CASSELNTEAFF
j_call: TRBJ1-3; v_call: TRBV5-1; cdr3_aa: CASSLERGSSGNTIYF
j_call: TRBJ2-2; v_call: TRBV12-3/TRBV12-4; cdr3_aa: CASKPAGVVTGELFF
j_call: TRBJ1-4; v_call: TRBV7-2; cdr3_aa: CASSSGTGERVNEKLFF
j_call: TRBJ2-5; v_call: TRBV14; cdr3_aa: CDSSRGPASQETQYF
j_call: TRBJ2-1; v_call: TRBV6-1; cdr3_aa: CASSEALRYEQFF
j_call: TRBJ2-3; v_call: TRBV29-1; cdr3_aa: CSVGHTDTQYF
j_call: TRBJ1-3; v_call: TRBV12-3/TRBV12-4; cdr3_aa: CASREDRFSGNTIYF
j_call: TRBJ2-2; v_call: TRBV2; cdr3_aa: CASSPSRGELFF
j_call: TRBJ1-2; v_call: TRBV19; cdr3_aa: CASSPPLGGTNYGYTF
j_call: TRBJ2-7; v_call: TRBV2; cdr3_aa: CASIGLVEVGEQYF
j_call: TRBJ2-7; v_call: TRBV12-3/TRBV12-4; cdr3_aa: CASSLGGPLQYF
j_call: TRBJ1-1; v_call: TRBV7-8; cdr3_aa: CASSLAITGGPNTEAFF
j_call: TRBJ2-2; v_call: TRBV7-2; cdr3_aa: CASSFEGRSTGELFF
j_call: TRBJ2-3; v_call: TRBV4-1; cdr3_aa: CASSQDTGGTDTQYF
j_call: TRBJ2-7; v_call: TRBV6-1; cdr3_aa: CASSGSGRAYEQYF
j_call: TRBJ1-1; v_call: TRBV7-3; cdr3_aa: CASSLNTGLDTEAFF
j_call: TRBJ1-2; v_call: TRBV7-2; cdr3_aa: CASSYTQGRGYTF
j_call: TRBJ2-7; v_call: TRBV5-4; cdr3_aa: CASSWKGSTYEQYF
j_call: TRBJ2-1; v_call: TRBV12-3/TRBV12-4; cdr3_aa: CASSLRTSGRGHNEQFF
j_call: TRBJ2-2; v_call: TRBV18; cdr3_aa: CASTINRGHTGELFF
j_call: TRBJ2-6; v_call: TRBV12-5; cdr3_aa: CASGPPGAGANVLTF
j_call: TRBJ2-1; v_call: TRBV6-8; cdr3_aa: CASSYLRSGGIEQFF
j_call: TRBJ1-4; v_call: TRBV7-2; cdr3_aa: CASSHNRGPNEKLFF
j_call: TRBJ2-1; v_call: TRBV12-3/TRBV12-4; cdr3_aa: CASRSGQSYNEQFF
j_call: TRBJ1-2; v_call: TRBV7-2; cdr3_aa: CASSRNRQGGGYTF
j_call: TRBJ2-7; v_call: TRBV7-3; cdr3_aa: CASSLGAGRGTFDEQYF
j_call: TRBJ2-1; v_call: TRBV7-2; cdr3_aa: CASSLITGGNEQFF
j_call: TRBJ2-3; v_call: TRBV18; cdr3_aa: CASSRRDGSDTQYF
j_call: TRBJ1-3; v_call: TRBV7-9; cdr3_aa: CASSSIFGTGEGNTIYF
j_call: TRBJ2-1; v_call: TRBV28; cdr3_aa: CASSLSSYNEQFF
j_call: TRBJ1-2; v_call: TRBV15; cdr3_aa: CATSRGGGYGYTF
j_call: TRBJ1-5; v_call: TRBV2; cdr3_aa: CASAGNNQPQHF
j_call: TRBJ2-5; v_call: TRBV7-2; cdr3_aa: CASRIGETQYF
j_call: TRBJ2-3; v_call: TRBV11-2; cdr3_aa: CASPSGTSTDTQYF
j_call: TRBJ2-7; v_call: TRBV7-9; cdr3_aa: CASGPSGSYEQYF
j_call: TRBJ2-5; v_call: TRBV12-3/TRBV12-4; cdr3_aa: CASSLFGQQETQYF
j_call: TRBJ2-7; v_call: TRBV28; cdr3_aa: CASSLWADPSYEQYF
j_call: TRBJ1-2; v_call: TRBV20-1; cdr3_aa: CSARAGSDYGYTF
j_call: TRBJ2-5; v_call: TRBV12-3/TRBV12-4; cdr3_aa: CASSFSPQETQYF
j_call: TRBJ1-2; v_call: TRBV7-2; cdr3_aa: CASSWTGVSNYGYTF
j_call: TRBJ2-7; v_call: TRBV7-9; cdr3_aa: CASSPSRTPYEQYF
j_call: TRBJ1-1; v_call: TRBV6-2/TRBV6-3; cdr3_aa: CASRNRESTEAFF
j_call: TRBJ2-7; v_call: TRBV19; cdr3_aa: CASSIPGLEQYF
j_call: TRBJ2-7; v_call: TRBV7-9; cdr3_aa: CASSSMSSYEQYF
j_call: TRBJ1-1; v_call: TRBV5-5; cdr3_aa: CASRATAFGTEAFF
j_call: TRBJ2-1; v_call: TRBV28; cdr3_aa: CASSLYTSGSNEQFF
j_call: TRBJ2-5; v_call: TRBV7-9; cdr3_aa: CASSDTPGPQETQYF
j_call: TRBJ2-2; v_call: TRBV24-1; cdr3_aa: CATSDSTGTGELFF
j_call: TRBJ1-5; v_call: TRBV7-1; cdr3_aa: CASSATGGADQPQHF
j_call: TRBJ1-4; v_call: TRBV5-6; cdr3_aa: CASSRVHANSGEKLFF